This entry describes one TCR beta chain. The antigen is unknown. This sample is drawn from a study of cytomegalovirus exposure and HLA in healthy donors. The PCR used 60 Vbeta and 13 Jbeta primers. This table comes from immunoSEQ multiplex PCR, and its TCRdb copy is limited to in-frame clones, with some not included. The table lists about 95,000 clones, about four fifths of them singletons. The V end lost 3 bases, the J end lost 3 bases, and 8 bases lay between the germline ends. The germline gives CDR1 KGHSH, CDR2 LQKENI. CDR3 size: 13 residues. Broader study findings: Presence/absence analysis assumed near-uniform sequencing depth across donors.

The sequencing input was PBMCs. The V and J genes are TRBV18 and TRBJ1-2; no reliable D call. This TCR was sampled from a woman aged 35 to 49 in good health and CMV-seronegative. This CDR3 reads CASSPNEDYGYTF. DNA of the CDR3: TGTGCCAGCTCACCGAATGAGGACTATGGCTACACCTTC.